These T cell receptor beta chains were read from a single sample in a study of cytomegalovirus exposure and HLA in healthy donors. Some clones are missing from TCRdb's copy, which holds only in-frame ones; the method was immunoSEQ multiplex PCR. The sample holds 150,000 to 200,000 clones, 73% seen once. Material for sequencing was PBMCs. Receptors originate from a young woman in good health and CMV-seronegative. Each CDR3 is given with its conserved first and last residue. D genes are given only for firm matches. Size is stated for part of the rows, as once, few or many counts, or as a class when the clone is expanded.

J: TRBJ1-2; D: NA; size: NA; V: TRBV4-3; DNA: TGCGCCAGCAGCCAACAACAGGCGTACTATGGCTACACCTTC; CDR3: CASSQQQAYYGYTF
J: TRBJ1-1; D: NA; size: NA; V: TRBV5-1; DNA: TGCGCCAGCAGCTTGGAACAGAGATTGAACACTGAAGCTTTCTTT; CDR3: CASSLEQRLNTEAFF
J: TRBJ2-7; D: TRBD1; size: NA; V: TRBV2; DNA: TGTGCCAGCAGCTCCAGGGACAGCTACGAGCAGTACTTC; CDR3: CASSSRDSYEQYF
J: TRBJ2-2; D: NA; size: few; V: TRBV5-1; DNA: TGCGCCAGCAGCTTGGTGGCTAGCAATCTCGGCGGGGAGCTGTTTTTT; CDR3: CASSLVASNLGGELFF
J: TRBJ2-2; D: TRBD1; size: NA; V: TRBV4-2; DNA: TGTGCCAGCAGCCTCTCGCTGTTCGGACAGGGGGGAAACACCGGGGAGCTGTTTTTT; CDR3: CASSLSLFGQGGNTGELFF
J: TRBJ2-3; D: NA; size: NA; V: TRBV5-1; DNA: TGCGCCAGCAACCTAGAGGGGACTAGCACAGATACGCAGTATTTT; CDR3: CASNLEGTSTDTQYF
J: TRBJ1-1; D: NA; size: few; V: TRBV4-1; DNA: TGCGCCAGCAGCCCGGGAGCGCGAGCTTTCTTT; CDR3: CASSPGARAFF
J: TRBJ2-7; D: TRBD2; size: NA; V: TRBV2; DNA: TGTGCCAGCAGTGAAGCAGCCGGGACTACGGTAGAGCAGTACTTC; CDR3: CASSEAAGTTVEQYF
J: TRBJ1-4; D: NA; size: NA; V: TRBV4-2; DNA: TGTGCCAGCAGCCCTACAGGGCAGCCTAATGAAAAACTGTTTTTT; CDR3: CASSPTGQPNEKLFF
J: TRBJ2-7; D: NA; size: NA; V: TRBV2; DNA: TGTGCCAGCAGCGCCTCGGGACTTCGTCGCTACGAGCAGTACTTC; CDR3: CASSASGLRRYEQYF
J: TRBJ2-7; D: TRBD2; size: NA; V: TRBV2; DNA: TGTGCCAGCAGGTCTTTCGGGGGGGTCACCTACGAGCAGTACTTC; CDR3: CASRSFGGVTYEQYF
J: TRBJ2-7; D: TRBD2; size: few; V: TRBV6-5; DNA: TGTGCCAGCAGGGGCAGGACTAGCAGCTACGAGCAGTACTTC; CDR3: CASRGRTSSYEQYF
J: TRBJ2-3; D: TRBD2; size: few; V: TRBV6-6; DNA: TGTGCCAGCAGTTACTCTAGCGGGGTATGGGATACGCAGTATTTT; CDR3: CASSYSSGVWDTQYF
J: TRBJ2-1; D: TRBD1; size: NA; V: TRBV7-2; DNA: TGTGCCAGCAGCGCCGGACAGGGGCGGAATGAGCAGTTCTTC; CDR3: CASSAGQGRNEQFF
J: TRBJ2-5; D: NA; size: NA; V: TRBV9; DNA: TGTGCCAGCAGCGTAGGTGCGGGAAGAGGAGAGACCCAGTACTTC; CDR3: CASSVGAGRGETQYF
J: TRBJ2-1; D: NA; size: NA; V: TRBV7-9; DNA: TGTGCCAGCAGTTTCACTAGAACGGGGAGCTCCTACAATGAGCAGTTCTTC; CDR3: CASSFTRTGSSYNEQFF
J: TRBJ1-1; D: NA; size: once; V: TRBV5-1; DNA: TGCGCCAGCAGCCGCGACAGTAGTAACACTGAAGCTTTCTTT; CDR3: CASSRDSSNTEAFF
J: TRBJ2-1; D: NA; size: NA; V: TRBV5-4; DNA: TGTGCCAGCAGCTCTGCCGGGGGACAGTACAATGAGCAGTTCTTC; CDR3: CASSSAGGQYNEQFF